The present T cell receptor (beta chain) was sequenced within a study of vaccination and CD4 T cells after COVID-19. At the level of the study: Participants were given two doses of BNT162b2 or mRNA-1273 vaccine. Post-vaccination specimens were collected at a median of approximately 66 days following dose two (range 14 to 241).

General observations from the study: Spike mono-reactivity applied to 304 of 307 vaccine-specific clones detected in convalescent patients.

Sequence data for DNA of cultured CD4+ T cells were generated by the Oncomine TCR Beta short-read assay. MiXCR, run by TCRdb on the PCR reads, gives a single entry per CDR3 protein. The sample contains some 14,000 distinct CDR3 sequences, less than 50% of which appear only once. Treatment defined: approximately 9-day PBMC culture with coronavirus spike peptide pools or control peptides (ViraFEST assay). Cell culture was performed with more than 1.5 million PBMCs per well in the presence of about 11 IU/ml IL-2 and around 9 ug/ml peptide pools. The CDR3 has 15 amino acids. The germline CDR1 and CDR2 sequences are SGHNT and YENEEA. With V trimmed by 3 bases and J by 3 bases, 5 bases remained unmatched. This clonotype was picked up a small number of times. Its specificity is unknown.

Sequencing used CD4+ T cells from blood, cultured in vitro, obtained after SARS-CoV-2 vaccination. The chain recombines TRBV11-3 with TRBJ2-3; 8 bases match TRBD1. This clonotype originated in a human donor who had recovered from COVID-19. CDR3 amino acids: CASSFGRGRTDTQYF. The CDR3 bases are TGTGCCAGCAGCTTTGGCAGGGGGCGGACAGATACGCAGTATTTT.